This TCR beta chain is from a study of T cell responses to AZD1222 COVID-19 vaccine. Overall study results and limits: Spike-specific TCR depth and breadth grew after two AZD1222 doses. Repertoires were obtained solely post-peak T cell response. White British donors predominated, females outnumbered males, and clonal diversity was possibly underestimated.

Sequencing used immunoSEQ multiplex PCR; TCRdb keeps in-frame clones, though not all of them. The sample carries some 130,000 clones, 75% to 85% recorded once. About this clone: The antigen remains undetermined.

This CDR3 contains 18 residues. Germline loops: CDR1 LGHDT, CDR2 YNNKEL (reference sequence). V lost 0 bases to trimming and J lost 0 bases; unmatched junction nucleotides: 7. This receptor was identified in an adult who received the MenACWY meningococcal vaccine as a control. The sample in question was peripheral blood, obtained 28 days after the second dose of the MenACWY control vaccine. V is TRBV3-1 (or the pseudogene TRBV3-2) and J is TRBJ2-1, with 8 bases aligning to TRBD2. The CDR3 spells CASSQDDSGVSSYNEQFF. CDR3 nucleotide sequence: TGTGCCAGCAGCCAAGACGATAGCGGGGTCAGCTCCTACAATGAGCAGTTCTTC.